This entry lists 27 T cell receptor beta chains sequenced from one sample in a study of cytomegalovirus exposure and HLA in healthy donors. 13 Jbeta primers and 60 Vbeta primers were used for the PCR. Produced via immunoSEQ multiplex PCR; TCRdb's table is partial and in-frame only. The sample includes 150,000 to 200,000 clones, roughly 70% seen only once; the top ten take 2.5% to 3%. Sequenced input: PBMCs. The source of these receptors is a woman between 45 and 60 years old in good health and CMV-seropositive.

This chain uses TRBV19 with TRBJ1-5, with D possibly matching TRBD1 (6 bases). Germline CDR1 is LNHDA and CDR2 is SQIVND (reference sequence). V dropped 2 bases and J dropped 2 bases, with 7 bases sitting between them. The CDR3 has 14 amino acids. CDR3 coding DNA: TGTGCCAGTAGTATATCAGGGGGCAATCAGCCCCAGCATTTT. This encodes CASSISGGNQPQHF.

This clone was found once. The chain carries TRBV7-8 and TRBJ1-2; a weak D match, TRBD1 (5 bases). The germline V gene has CDR1 SGHVS and CDR2 FQNEAQ. The CDR3 runs to 14 residues. The germline V and J ends were trimmed by 1 base and 4 bases, with 10 bases remaining between them. CDR3 DNA sequence: TGTGCCAGCAGCTTAGGACCGGGGGTCTATGGCTACACCTTC. Amino acids: CASSLGPGVYGYTF.

The chain combines TRBV7-3 with TRBJ2-1, with TRBD2 matching over 14 bases. V shed 5 bases, J shed 8 bases, and the junction held 5 bases outside the gene matches. Germline loops: CDR1 SGHTA, CDR2 FQGTGA. CDR3 length: 15 amino acids. CDR3 loop: CASSPTSGGAYEQFF. The DNA of the CDR3 is TGTGCCAGCAGCCCGACTAGCGGGGGGGCGTATGAGCAGTTCTTC.

DNA for the CDR3: TGCGCCAGCAGCTTGGGGGCCCGTCGTGAAGCTTTCTTT. Translated, it gives CASSLGARREAFF. The V and J genes are TRBV5-1 and TRBJ1-1; D not resolved. This CDR3 has 13 residues. From germline, CDR1 is SGHRS and CDR2 YFSETQ. Trimming took off 0 bases at V and 7 bases at J, with 10 bases between the two ends.

In its sample, this clone was seen a few times. The chain combines TRBV5-1 with TRBJ1-4; D gene unclear. Trimming took 4 bases from V and 2 from J, leaving 12 bases between them. The CDR3 is 15 amino acids. Germline assignment: CDR1 SGHRS and CDR2 YFSETQ. In nucleotides, the CDR3 is TGCGCCAGCAGCCTGTCGGTGAACACTAATGAAAAACTGTTTTTT. Protein: CASSLSVNTNEKLFF.

Here the CDR3 reads CASSPYPGTSGGKNIQYF. In DNA, the CDR3 is TGTGCCAGCAGTCCCTACCCGGGGACTAGCGGGGGAAAAAACATTCAGTACTTC. The chain couples TRBV6-4 to TRBJ2-4; TRBD2 matches 14 bases. Germline V gives CDR1 MRHNA, CDR2 SNTAGT. Unmatched junction bases numbered 10, after V lost 5 bases and J lost 4 bases. The CDR3 contains 18 residues.

The chain carries TRBV7-3 and TRBJ1-1; D perhaps matches TRBD1 (6 bases). Germline V gives CDR1 SGHTA, CDR2 FQGTGA. Trimming removed 5 bases at V and 6 bases at J, with 16 bases between. This CDR3 region has 14 residues. CDR3 DNA sequence: TGTGCCAGCAGCCCCGGGGGGCGGGGGGCTGAAGCTTTCTTT. This sequence encodes CASSPGGRGAEAFF. Using reference TRBV7-3 and TRBJ1-1 for the parts outside the CDR3, the full variable domain is GAGVSQTPSNKVTEKGKYVELRCDPISGHTALYWYRQSLGQGPEFLIYFQGTGAADDSGLPNDRFFAVRPEGSVSTLKIQRTERGDSAVYLCASSPGGRGAEAFFGQGTRLTVV.

The V and J genes are TRBV6-1 and TRBJ2-5, with 7 bases that match TRBD1. The germline V gene has CDR1 MNHNS and CDR2 SASEGT. V lost 3 bases to trimming and J lost 1 base; unmatched junction nucleotides: 5. The length of the CDR3 is 15 residues. In DNA, the CDR3 is TGTGCCAGCAGTGATGTGACAGGGACCCAAGAGACCCAGTACTTC. Translating it yields CASSDVTGTQETQYF.

The chain has TRBV6-4 and TRBJ2-7, with 7 nucleotides matching TRBD1. CDR1 is MRHNA, CDR2 SNTAGT, per germline. CDR3 length equals 13 residues. The junction had 8 bases not matched to a gene; V was cut back by 7 bases and J by 5 bases. DNA for the CDR3: TGTGCCAGCAACTGGACAGGTAGCCACGAGCAGTACTTC. Protein: CASNWTGSHEQYF.

Only a few counts were recorded for this clone. The gene calls are TRBV5-1 and TRBJ1-6; 7 bases agree with TRBD1. Germline assignment: CDR1 SGHRS and CDR2 YFSETQ. The CDR3 is 15 amino acids. The V and J ends lost 4 bases and 14 bases, in that order; junction bases with no gene match: 15. The CDR3 protein is CASSESGGQTSSLHF. CDR3 DNA: TGCGCCAGCAGCGAGTCAGGGGGTCAAACATCGTCCCTCCACTTT.

The sample holds a few counts of this clone. V is TRBV7-2 and J is TRBJ1-1, with 9 positions matching TRBD1. The CDR3 covers 17 residues. With V trimmed by 5 bases and J by 5 bases, 15 bases remained unmatched. The V gene's germline CDR1 is SGHTA and CDR2 FQGNSA. The CDR3 spells CASSPFRTGEGGTEAFF. DNA of the CDR3: TGTGCCAGCAGCCCTTTCCGGACAGGGGAGGGTGGGACTGAAGCTTTCTTT. Using reference TRBV7-2 and TRBJ1-1 for the parts outside the CDR3, the full variable domain is GAGVSQSPSNKVTEKGKDVELRCDPISGHTALYWYRQSLGQGLEFLIYFQGNSAPDKSGLPSDRFSAERTGGSVSTLTIQRTQQEDSAVYLCASSPFRTGEGGTEAFFGQGTRLTVV.

This chain connects TRBV7-2 to TRBJ1-1; D is uncertain. Looked up from germline, CDR1 is SGHTA and CDR2 is FQGNSA. Trimming pared 1 base from V and 3 bases from J, leaving 9 bases between. The CDR3 sequence is 14 residues long. The CDR3 spells CASSLVRFDTEAFF. The CDR3 coding sequence is TGTGCCAGCAGCTTAGTCAGGTTCGACACTGAAGCTTTCTTT.

J is TRBJ1-5 and V is TRBV6-1; D ambiguous. Germline V CDR1 and CDR2: MNHNS, SASEGT. V was pared by 5 bases and J by 3 bases, with 11 bases between. CDR3 length: 14 residues. The CDR3 region is CASSTGVVNQPQHF. CDR3 bases: TGTGCCAGCAGTACCGGGGTCGTCAATCAGCCCCAGCATTTT.

J is TRBJ2-1 and V is TRBV6-1; a weak D match, TRBD2 (5 bases). The V and J ends lost 2 bases and 0 bases respectively, with 11 bases between them. The germline V gene encodes CDR1 MNHNS and CDR2 SASEGT. This CDR3 contains 16 residues. The CDR3 loop is CASSESPSPSYNEQFF. The CDR3 bases are TGTGCCAGCAGTGAATCCCCTAGCCCCTCCTACAATGAGCAGTTCTTC.

The V gene is TRBV5-4, the J gene TRBJ1-1; D call uncertain. CDR1 is SGHNT, CDR2 YYREEE, per germline (reference sequence). The CDR3 consists of 16 residues. V was shortened by 4 bases and J by 4 bases, with 20 bases between the two germline ends. The CDR3 reads CASSPHLGGSGTEAFF. DNA for the CDR3: TGTGCCAGCAGCCCACACCTCGGAGGATCGGGCACTGAAGCTTTCTTT.

The chain carries TRBV21-1 and TRBJ1-2. TRBV21-1 is an annotated pseudogene. The CDR3 totals 21 residues. The CDR3 here is CASSKVDRGLSFSSYFGGYTF. The CDR3 nucleotides are TGTGCCAGCAGCAAAGTAGATCGGGGTCTCTCTTTTTCGAGCTATTTTGGTGGCTACACCTTC.

This chain links TRBV15 with TRBJ1-1, with a tentative D call TRBD1 (5 bases). This CDR3 has 13 amino acids. V was shortened by 6 bases and J by 0 bases, with 8 bases between the two germline ends. Germline V CDR1 and CDR2: LNHNV, YYDKDF (reference sequence). The chain's CDR3 is CATRPQVNTEAFF. The CDR3 DNA reads as TGTGCCACCAGGCCACAGGTGAACACTGAAGCTTTCTTT.

J is TRBJ2-7 and V is TRBV6-1; TRBD1 agrees at 11 bases. Germline CDR1 is MNHNS and CDR2 is SASEGT. V lost 9 bases and J lost 6; bases outside the gene matches: 7. There are 13 residues in the CDR3. CDR3 sequence (DNA): TGTGCCAGTAATCCGGGACAGGGGGGCGAGCAGTACTTC. Residues: CASNPGQGGEQYF.

The V and J genes are TRBV13 and TRBJ2-7, with 8 positions matching TRBD1. CDR3 length: 14 residues. Losses at the gene ends were 5 bases for V and 1 base for J; bases not matched to a gene: 4. Looked up from germline, CDR1 is PRHDT and CDR2 is FYEKMQ (reference sequence). The CDR3 DNA is TGTGCCAGCAGCGCGGACAGGGTTTCCTACGAGCAGTACTTC. Its translation is CASSADRVSYEQYF.

The J gene is TRBJ1-5, the V gene TRBV5-4, with no clear D. The CDR3 runs 15 residues. The germline V and J ends were trimmed by 2 bases and 3 bases, with 12 bases remaining between them. Germline V CDR1 and CDR2: SGHNT, YYREEE (reference sequence). The CDR3 nucleotides read TGTGCCAGCAGCTTAAGTCCGGTTGACAATCAGCCCCAGCATTTT. It yields the protein CASSLSPVDNQPQHF.

This rearrangement joins TRBV4-1 to TRBJ1-4, with 7 bases matching TRBD1. V dropped 4 bases and J dropped 7; count of bases not matched to a gene: 9. Per the germline V gene, CDR1 is MGHRA and CDR2 is YSYEKL. This CDR3 comprises 15 residues. The CDR3 loop reads CASSLRTGDGEKLFF. CDR3 in DNA: TGCGCCAGCAGCCTCCGGACAGGCGACGGTGAAAAACTGTTTTTT.

V gene TRBV6-1 combines with J gene TRBJ1-1; unclear D gene. Germline V gene data show CDR1 as MNHNS and CDR2 as SASEGT. The CDR3 is 13 amino acids. Trimming stripped 3 bases from V and 11 bases from J, with 16 bases between. The DNA of the CDR3 is TGTGCCAGCAGTGAGGGCCTAACCGGGAGGGCTTTCTTT. Amino acids: CASSEGLTGRAFF.

CDR3 in amino acids: CASSVGQGTEAFF. CDR3 nucleotides: TGTGCCAGCAGCGTAGGCCAGGGTACTGAAGCTTTCTTT. V and J are TRBV9 and TRBJ1-1, with D tentatively TRBD1 (5 bases). The V end lost 0 bases, the J end lost 5 bases, and 8 bases lay between the germline ends. The CDR3 is 13 residues long. The germline V gene encodes CDR1 SGDLS and CDR2 YYNGEE.

In its sample, this clone was seen a few times. J is TRBJ2-3 and V is TRBV20-1; D ambiguous. CDR3 length equals 10 residues. V lost 7 bases, J lost 4 bases, and 6 bases lay in between. The germline gives CDR1 DFQATT, CDR2 SNEGSKA (reference sequence). The CDR3 DNA follows: TGCAGTGTCCAGGCAGATACGCAGTATTTT. Translated, it gives CSVQADTQYF.

The chain carries TRBV28 and TRBJ1-1; 8 bases fit TRBD1. V shed 6 bases, J shed 1 base, and the junction held 7 bases outside the gene matches. The V gene's germline CDR1 is MDHEN and CDR2 SYDVKM. The CDR3 extends over 15 amino acids. CDR3 nucleotides: TGTGCCAGCAGGGAGACAGGACAGGGGAACACTGAAGCTTTCTTT. It codes for CASRETGQGNTEAFF.

V usage is TRBV6-5 and J usage is TRBJ1-2, with D hard to call. The V gene lost 0 bases and the J gene lost 4 bases, with 6 bases spanning the gap. CDR1 and CDR2 from the germline V gene are MNHEY and SVGAGI. There are 13 residues in the CDR3. The CDR3 bases are TGTGCCAGCAGTTACTCGAACAGCTATGGCTACACCTTC. The encoded protein is CASSYSNSYGYTF.

V is TRBV1 and J is TRBJ2-2; the table calls TRBD1, which could not be checked here. TRBV1 is annotated as a pseudogene. The CDR3 is made up of 17 amino acids. The CDR3 protein is CASSQDRDREHTGELFF. Written as DNA, the CDR3 is TGCGCCAGCAGCCAAGATCGGGACAGGGAACACACCGGGGAGCTGTTTTTT.